The 11 T cell receptor beta chains listed next were all sequenced from one sample in a study of breast tumors, draining lymph nodes, adjacent tissues. The lymph nodes were axillary draining lymph nodes from breast cancer patients. MiXCR, run by TCRdb on the multiplex PCR reads, gives a single entry per CDR3 protein. This sample yields fewer than 200,000 distinct CDR3 sequences, of which 30% to 35% are seen a single time; around 4% belongs to the top ten. Sequenced: axillary lymph node tissue. Source of these receptors: a female donor with breast cancer. Some clones in this sample may be carry-over from other donors' samples.

This clonotype came up many times. J is TRBJ2-1 and V is TRBV7-9, with 7 positions matching TRBD1. Germline-derived CDR1 and CDR2 are SEHNR and FQNEAQ (reference sequence). The CDR3 runs to 17 residues. The junction had 9 bases not matched to a gene; V was cut back by 1 base and J by 3 bases. This CDR3 is CASSLVSRTGDYNEQFF. CDR3 bases: TGTGCCAGCAGCTTAGTCTCCCGGACAGGCGACTACAATGAGCAGTTCTTC.

The chain links TRBV6-5 to TRBJ1-2; D unclear. The V end lost 6 bases, the J end lost 4 bases, and 21 bases lay between the germline ends. Germline CDR1 and CDR2: MNHEY and SVGAGI. This CDR3 is built from 16 residues. The CDR3 protein is CASRAWTEGPLYGYTF. The CDR3 coding sequence is TGTGCCAGCAGGGCCTGGACGGAAGGTCCGCTCTATGGCTACACCTTC.

Comment on this clonotype: The junction does not match germline at one end; this may be a read error. The rearrangement uses TRBV5-1 and TRBJ2-5, with D tentatively TRBD2 (5 bases). This CDR3 spans 13 amino acids. CDR1 is SGHRS, CDR2 YFSETQ, per germline. The CDR3 bases are TGTGCCAGCAGCTTAGGACTGCAAGAGGCACAGTACTTC. The encoded protein is CASSLGLQEAQYF.

The genes are TRBV5-1 and TRBJ1-4; TRBD1 aligns across 8 bases. J gave up 8 bases and V 4 bases, and 7 bases lay outside the gene matches. Germline-derived CDR1 and CDR2 are SGHRS and YFSETQ. The CDR3 length is 14 residues. The CDR3 coding sequence is TGCGCCAGCAGCCAGACAGGGGCCGGAGAAAAACTGTTTTTT. Its protein is CASSQTGAGEKLFF.

This clonotype showed up many times. V usage is TRBV12-3 or TRBV12-4 and J usage is TRBJ2-1, with 14 bases aligning to TRBD2. V shed 6 bases, J shed 9 bases, and the junction held 10 bases outside the gene matches. CDR3 length: 16 residues. This CDR3 is CASRTPGLAGVSEQFF. The CDR3, as DNA: TGTGCCAGCAGAACTCCGGGACTAGCGGGGGTTAGTGAGCAGTTCTTC.

The table lists this clonotype with a few counts. The junction does not match germline at one end; this may be a read error. The chain combines TRBV12-3 or TRBV12-4 with TRBJ1-6; D ambiguous. The CDR3 consists of 14 residues. The CDR3: CASSFGSYNSPLHF. The DNA of the CDR3 is TGTGCCAGCAGTTTCGGCTCCTATAATTCCCCCCTCCACTTT.

This clonotype was counted ten times or more. This chain joins TRBV2 and TRBJ2-1; 7 bases map to TRBD1. The ends lost 7 bases at V and 3 bases at J; junction bases unmatched: 3. The CDR3 loop spans 13 amino acids. Germline V gene data show CDR1 as SNHLY and CDR2 as FYNNEI. This CDR3 reads CASTTGYYNEQFF. The CDR3 bases are TGTGCCAGCACGACAGGGTACTACAATGAGCAGTTCTTC.

This clonotype was seen once. This sequence joins TRBV7-8 and TRBJ2-5; 7 bases match TRBD2. The CDR3 is 17 residues long. Germline-derived CDR1 and CDR2 are SGHVS and FQNEAQ. V dropped 4 bases and J dropped 2; count of bases not matched to a gene: 13. In nucleotides, the CDR3 is TGTGCCAGCAGCTCCCCAGGGAGGGGTAGGGGTCAAGAGACCCAGTACTTC. This codes for CASSSPGRGRGQETQYF.

The rearrangement uses TRBV12-3 or TRBV12-4 and TRBJ2-5; D tentatively fits TRBD1 or TRBD2 (5 bases each). V shed 3 bases and J shed 2 bases, with 7 bases lying between them. This CDR3 comprises 13 residues. For the CDR3, the DNA is TGTGCCAGCAGTTTCGGGACGCAAGAGACCCAGTACTTC. Translating it yields CASSFGTQETQYF.

This clonotype was seen ten or more times. This chain links TRBV7-6 with TRBJ2-5; either TRBD1 or TRBD2 may supply D (7 bases each). The V end lost 1 base, the J end lost 3 bases, and 12 bases lay between the germline ends. Germline V CDR1 and CDR2: SGHVS, FNYEAQ. The CDR3 spans 15 residues. CDR3 in amino acids: CASSLVPGGEETQYF. The CDR3 DNA reads as TGTGCCAGCAGCTTAGTGCCAGGGGGGGAAGAGACCCAGTACTTC.

This clonotype occurred many times. The chain has TRBV3-1 and TRBJ1-2, with D hard to call. Per germline, CDR1 LGHDT and CDR2 YNNKEL (reference sequence). Trimming removed 1 base from V and 2 bases from J, with 5 bases in between. The CDR3 spans 13 residues. The CDR3, as DNA: TGTGCCAGCAGCCAAGGTACAAACTATGGCTACACCTTC. Encoded protein: CASSQGTNYGYTF.